The clone carrying this TCR beta chain was seen a single time. The data were produced by immunoSEQ multiplex PCR, yet TCRdb's version contains in-frame clones alone and is incomplete. This table holds fewer than 110,000 clones, over 85% found once. The data belong to a study of blood T cell repertoires in COVID-19. Across the whole study: From T cells, B-cell-depleted T cells, or PBMCs came the material, which was cDNA or gDNA.

CDR1 and CDR2 (germline): SGHTA, FQGNSA. The ends were cut back, 2 bases at V and 6 bases at J, with 4 bases in the middle. The CDR3 has 11 residues. This rearrangement joins TRBV7-2 to TRBJ1-1; D gene unclear. The sequencing input was peripheral blood. The receptor was isolated from a woman aged 80 or over in a cohort sampled during active COVID-19. The CDR3 protein is CASSLFAEAFF. CDR3 in DNA: TGTGCCAGCAGCTTATTCGCTGAAGCTTTCTTT.